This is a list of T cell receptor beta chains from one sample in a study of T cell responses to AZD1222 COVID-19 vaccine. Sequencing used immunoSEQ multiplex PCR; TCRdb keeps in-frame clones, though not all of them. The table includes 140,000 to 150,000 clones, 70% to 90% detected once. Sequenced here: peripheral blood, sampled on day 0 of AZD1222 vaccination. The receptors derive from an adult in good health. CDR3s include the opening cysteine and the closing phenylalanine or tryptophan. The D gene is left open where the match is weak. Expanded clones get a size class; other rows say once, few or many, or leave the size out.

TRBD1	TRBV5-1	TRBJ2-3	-	CASSLSGGSVDTQYF	TGCGCCAGCAGCTTGTCAGGGGGCTCGGTAGATACGCAGTATTTT
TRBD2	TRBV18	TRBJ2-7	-	CASSGGLAGETYEQYF	TGTGCCAGCTCAGGGGGACTAGCGGGGGAGACCTACGAGCAGTACTTC
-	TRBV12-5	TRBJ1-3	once	CASGLGDPGAGNTIYF	TGTGCTAGTGGTTTAGGGGACCCAGGAGCTGGAAACACCATATATTTT
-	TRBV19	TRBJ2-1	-	CASSPSENEQFF	TGTGCCAGTAGCCCTTCGGAGAATGAGCAGTTCTTC
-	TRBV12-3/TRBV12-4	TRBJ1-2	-	CASSDKYGYTF	TGTGCCAGCAGTGACAAATATGGCTACACCTTC
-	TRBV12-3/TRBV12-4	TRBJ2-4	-	CASSLDRGRQDF	TGTGCCAGCAGTTTAGATCGGGGGAGGCAGGACTTC
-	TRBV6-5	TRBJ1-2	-	CASSFSRGEYGYTF	TGTGCCAGCAGTTTCTCCAGGGGAGAGTATGGCTACACCTTC
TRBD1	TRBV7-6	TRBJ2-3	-	CASSLDRGKVDTQYF	TGTGCCAGCAGCTTAGACAGGGGGAAGGTGGATACGCAGTATTTT
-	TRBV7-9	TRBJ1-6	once	CASSFFGFNNSPLHF	TGTGCCAGCAGCTTTTTCGGTTTCAATAATTCACCCCTCCACTTT
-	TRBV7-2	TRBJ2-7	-	CASSPGGYEQYF	TGTGCCAGCAGTCCCGGAGGCTACGAGCAGTACTTC
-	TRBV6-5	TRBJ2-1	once	CASRRANNNEQFF	TGTGCCAGCAGACGGGCCAACAACAATGAGCAGTTCTTC
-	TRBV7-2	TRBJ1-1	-	CASSSTMNTEAFF	TGTGCCAGCAGCTCCACGATGAACACTGAAGCTTTCTTT
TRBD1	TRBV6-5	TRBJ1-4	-	CASNRQGAGEKLFF	TGTGCCAGCAATCGACAGGGCGCGGGTGAAAAACTGTTTTTT
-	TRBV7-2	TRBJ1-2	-	CASYLETRGRGYTF	TGTGCCAGCTACTTGGAGACACGTGGAAGAGGCTACACCTTC
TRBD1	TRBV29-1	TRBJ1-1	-	CSVHRGLGTEAFF	TGCAGCGTCCACAGGGGGTTGGGCACTGAAGCTTTCTTT
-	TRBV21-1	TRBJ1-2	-	CASSNYSYPGDYGYTF	TGTGCCAGCAGCAATTATTCATACCCAGGGGACTATGGCTACACCTTC
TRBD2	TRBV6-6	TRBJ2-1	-	CASSLQLAGGVNEQFF	TGTGCCAGCAGTTTACAGCTAGCGGGGGGGGTCAATGAGCAGTTCTTC
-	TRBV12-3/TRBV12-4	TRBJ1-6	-	CASRSLRDSPLHF	TGTGCCAGCAGATCACTCAGGGATTCACCCCTCCACTTT
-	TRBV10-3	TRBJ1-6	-	CAISVGGSYNSPLHF	TGTGCCATCAGTGTAGGGGGCTCCTATAATTCACCCCTCCACTTT
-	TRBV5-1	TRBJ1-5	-	CASSLAGEGNQPQHF	TGCGCCAGCAGCTTGGCGGGGGAAGGCAATCAGCCCCAGCATTTT
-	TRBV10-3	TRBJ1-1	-	CAISEGPGSGGTEAFF	TGTGCCATCAGTGAGGGCCCGGGGTCCGGGGGCACTGAAGCTTTCTTT
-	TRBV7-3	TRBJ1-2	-	CASSLTAGTPGDGYTF	TGTGCCAGCAGCTTAACTGCCGGGACCCCTGGCGATGGCTACACCTTC
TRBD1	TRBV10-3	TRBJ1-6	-	CAISLTGSDSPLHF	TGTGCCATCAGCCTGACAGGGTCCGATTCACCCCTCCACTTT
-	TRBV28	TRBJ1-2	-	CASSLGGAHRGYTF	TGTGCCAGCAGTTTAGGGGGGGCTCATAGGGGCTACACCTTC
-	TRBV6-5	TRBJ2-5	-	CASSYGWETQYF	TGTGCCAGCAGTTATGGTTGGGAGACCCAGTACTTC
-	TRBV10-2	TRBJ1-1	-	CASSLQVLKTEAFF	TGCGCCAGCAGCCTTCAGGTACTAAAGACTGAAGCTTTCTTT
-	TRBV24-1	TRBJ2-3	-	CAIAPGGADTQYF	TGTGCCATCGCGCCTGGGGGGGCGGATACGCAGTATTTT
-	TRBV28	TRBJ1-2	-	CASSLDQGGDTF	TGTGCCAGCAGTTTAGATCAGGGAGGGGACACCTTC
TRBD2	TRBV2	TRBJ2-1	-	CARTSGDPSSSYNEQFF	TGTGCCAGGACTAGCGGGGATCCTTCAAGCTCCTACAATGAGCAGTTCTTC
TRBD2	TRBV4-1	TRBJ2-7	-	CASSLRTSGGVSYEQYF	TGCGCCAGCAGCCTTAGGACTAGCGGAGGAGTATCCTACGAGCAGTACTTC
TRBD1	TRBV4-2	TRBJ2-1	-	CASSQDPLRQGFGNEQFF	TGTGCCAGCAGCCAAGATCCCCTCCGACAGGGGTTTGGCAATGAGCAGTTCTTC
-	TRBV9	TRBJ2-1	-	CASSAYRVQGPANEQFF	TGTGCCAGCAGCGCTTACAGGGTGCAGGGACCGGCCAATGAGCAGTTCTTC
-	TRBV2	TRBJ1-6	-	CASSPFAVSGADSPLHF	TGTGCCAGCAGCCCCTTCGCGGTTTCGGGGGCAGATTCACCCCTCCACTTT
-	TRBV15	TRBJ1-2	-	CATSRILTVYGYTF	TGTGCCACCAGCAGAATTCTGACGGTCTATGGCTACACCTTC
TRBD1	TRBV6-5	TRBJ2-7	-	CASSYSGGQNEQYF	TGTGCCAGCAGTTACTCAGGGGGACAGAACGAGCAGTACTTC
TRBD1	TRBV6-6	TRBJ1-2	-	CASSGAGQGGGGYTF	TGTGCCAGCAGCGGTGCGGGTCAGGGGGGCGGTGGCTACACCTTC
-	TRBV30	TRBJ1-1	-	CAWGQTRGVTEAFF	TGTGCCTGGGGCCAAACCAGGGGAGTAACTGAAGCTTTCTTT
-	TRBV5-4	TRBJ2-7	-	CASSSGESSYEQYF	TGTGCCAGCAGCTCAGGGGAGAGCTCCTACGAGCAGTACTTC
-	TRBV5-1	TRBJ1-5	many	CASRLDGNQPQHF	TGCGCCAGCAGACTGGACGGAAATCAGCCCCAGCATTTT
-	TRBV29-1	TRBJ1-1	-	CSVEEYMNTEAFF	TGCAGCGTTGAGGAGTACATGAACACTGAAGCTTTCTTT
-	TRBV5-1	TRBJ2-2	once	CASSLGGTVNTGELFF	TGCGCCAGCAGCCTGGGGGGGACAGTCAACACCGGGGAGCTGTTTTTT
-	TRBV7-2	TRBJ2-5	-	CASSLALTVQETQYF	TGTGCCAGCAGCTTAGCCCTGACTGTTCAAGAGACCCAGTACTTC
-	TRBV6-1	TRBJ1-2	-	CASSDWRDSGNHYGYTF	TGTGCCAGCAGTGACTGGCGAGACTCGGGGAATCACTATGGCTACACCTTC
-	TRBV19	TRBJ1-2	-	CASSTGGQRVLNYGYTF	TGTGCCAGTAGTACGGGAGGACAACGGGTCTTAAACTATGGCTACACCTTC
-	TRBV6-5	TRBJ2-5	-	CASRPGETQYF	TGTGCCAGCAGGCCTGGAGAGACCCAGTACTTC
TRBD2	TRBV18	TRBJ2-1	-	CASSPLAAGASSEQFF	TGTGCCAGCTCACCCCTCGCAGCGGGGGCCTCATCAGAGCAGTTCTTC